The clone carrying this T cell receptor (beta chain) was found a few times. This specimen belongs to a study of blood T cell repertoires in COVID-19. Background on the study: Samples representing acute and convalescent COVID-19 were sourced from the United States, Italy and Spain. T cells, B-cell-depleted T cells, or PBMCs supplied cDNA or gDNA.

The CDR3 loop spans 18 amino acids. The J segment lost 2 bases and the V segment lost 4 bases, leaving 11 bases of the junction unmatched. The germline V gene encodes CDR1 SGHTA and CDR2 FQGNSA. Methods used by the authors: Amplification of reference gene primers provided the estimated nucleated cell counts. The repertoire was sequenced with immunoSEQ multiplex PCR; TCRdb's copy has only in-frame clones and lacks some. V and J calls and clone size are those listed in that table; D and trimming were worked out from the DNA. The sample shows about 150,000 clones, 65% to 85% of them seen only once. The chain carries TRBV7-2 and TRBJ1-2; TRBD1 aligns across 12 bases. The TCR was taken from a man aged 60 to 69 with active or convalescent COVID-19. The specimen sequenced was peripheral blood. CDR3 sequence reads: CASSSPGTGGARNYGYTF. The CDR3 region has the DNA TGTGCCAGCAGCTCCCCCGGGACAGGGGGCGCGAGAAACTATGGCTACACCTTC.